One and the same sample provided the 2 T cell receptor beta chains below, sequenced in a study of CD8 T cells in Susac syndrome. RNA in amounts of 0.5 to 1 ug was reverse transcribed with random hexamers. TCRdb re-called the immunoSEQ multiplex PCR reads with MiXCR, one entry per CDR3 protein. The sample carries over 200,000 distinct CDR3 sequences, around 93% recorded once. Input material: CD4+ T cells from PBMCs. These receptors were taken from a human donor with multiple sclerosis.

This chain connects TRBV30 to TRBJ1-6; D call uncertain. Germline V gene data show CDR1 as GTSNPN and CDR2 as SVGIG (reference sequence). Trimming took 5 bases from V and 0 from J, leaving 8 bases between them. The CDR3 spans 14 residues. The CDR3 region has the DNA TGTGCCTGGCAGGCGAACTCCTATAATTCACCCCTCCACTTT. As protein: CAWQANSYNSPLHF.

V is TRBV7-3 and J is TRBJ2-3, with D perhaps TRBD2 (5 bases). V was clipped by 3 bases and J by 2 bases, with 6 bases between them. Germline V lookup: CDR1 SGHTA, CDR2 FQGTGA. The CDR3 spans 13 residues. The CDR3 loop reads CASSFDYTDTQYF. In DNA, the CDR3 is TGTGCCAGCAGCTTTGACTACACAGATACGCAGTATTTT.